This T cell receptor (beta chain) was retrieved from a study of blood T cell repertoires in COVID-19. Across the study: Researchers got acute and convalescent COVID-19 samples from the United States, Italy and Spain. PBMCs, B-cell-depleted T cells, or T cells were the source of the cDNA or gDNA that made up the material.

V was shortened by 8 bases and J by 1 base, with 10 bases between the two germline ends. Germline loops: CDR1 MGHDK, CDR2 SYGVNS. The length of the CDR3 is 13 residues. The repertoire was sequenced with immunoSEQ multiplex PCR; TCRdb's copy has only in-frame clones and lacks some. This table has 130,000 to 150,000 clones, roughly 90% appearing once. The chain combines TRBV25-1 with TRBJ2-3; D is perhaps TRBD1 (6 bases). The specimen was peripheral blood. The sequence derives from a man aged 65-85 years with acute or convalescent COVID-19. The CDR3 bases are TGTGCCAGCCAGGGGTACGGCACAGATACGCAGTATTTT. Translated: CASQGYGTDTQYF.